The 18 T cell receptor beta chains listed next were all sequenced from one sample in a study of T cells expressing NK-cell markers. TCRdb re-called the 5' RACE reads and gives one entry per CDR3 protein, without DNA. Here the sample table reports more than 400,000 distinct CDR3 sequences. The specimen sequenced was blood T cells: a sorted CD56 or NKG2C T cell subset, CD4+ or CD8+ T cells, or bulk PBMC T cells (not recorded which). The receptors were gathered from a woman between 18 and 70 years old in good health.

The V and J genes are TRBV20-1 and TRBJ2-7; lacking DNA, the TRBD2 call made by TCRdb goes unchecked. The CDR3 loop spans 14 amino acids. Germline V gene sequence: CDR1 DFQATT, CDR2 SNEGSKA (reference sequence). CDR3 loop: CSARVVAGPYEQYF.

The chain carries TRBV6-5 and TRBJ1-1; TCRdb returns TRBD1, unconfirmable since there is no DNA. The CDR3 is 16 residues long. Germline V CDR1 and CDR2: MNHEY, SVGAGI. This chain's CDR3 is CASSYRDRGLGTEAFF.

The rearrangement uses TRBV12-3 or TRBV12-4 and TRBJ1-5; the TCRdb D gene call, TRBD1, has no DNA to confirm it. This CDR3 contains 14 residues. This CDR3 is CASSQTASNQPQHF.

The V gene is TRBV5-4, the J gene TRBJ2-1. Germline CDR1 and CDR2: SGHNT and YYREEE (reference sequence). This CDR3 has 15 amino acids. This chain's CDR3 is CASSSRSVALDEQFF.

V gene TRBV5-1 combines with J gene TRBJ1-5. The length of the CDR3 is 15 residues. Germline values: CDR1 SGHRS, CDR2 YFSETQ. CDR3 sequence: CASSRAWDSNQPQHF.

The chain carries TRBV30 and TRBJ2-3; TCRdb indicates TRBD2, and absent DNA this call remains unverified. CDR1 is GTSNPN, CDR2 SVGIG, per germline (reference sequence). The CDR3 covers 14 residues. CDR3 region: CAWREGHLGYTQYF.

This sequence joins TRBV5-1 and TRBJ1-1. The CDR3 spans 13 residues. The V gene's germline CDR1 is SGHRS and CDR2 YFSETQ. The CDR3 sequence: CASSPARATEAFF.

V and J are TRBV29-1 and TRBJ2-1; the TRBD2 assignment by TCRdb is unverifiable without DNA. CDR3 length: 13 amino acids. Germline assignment: CDR1 SQVTM and CDR2 ANQGSEA. The CDR3: CSVERPERREQFF.

The CDR3 region is CASSYMGGGTEAFF. V usage is TRBV6-5 and J usage is TRBJ1-1. The CDR3 totals 14 residues. CDR1 is MNHEY and CDR2 is SVGAGI in the germline V gene.

The chain is built from TRBV5-1 and TRBJ1-1; with no DNA, the TCRdb D assignment of TRBD1 cannot be verified. This CDR3 contains 15 residues. CDR1 is SGHRS and CDR2 is YFSETQ in the germline V gene. The CDR3 loop is CASSWKTGGGTEAFF.

The gene calls are TRBV6-2 or TRBV6-3 and TRBJ2-1; checking the TCRdb D call of TRBD2 is not possible without DNA. Germline CDR1 reads MNHEY; CDR2 reads SVGEGT. The CDR3 covers 13 residues. CDR3 in amino acids: CAVRGRAPNEQFF.

CDR3 residues: CASSEDVGTSGTYNEQFF. This rearrangement joins TRBV9 to TRBJ2-1; TCRdb's D call, TRBD2, is unchecked because there is no DNA. Germline values: CDR1 SGDLS, CDR2 YYNGEE. This CDR3 has 18 residues.

This rearrangement joins TRBV6-1 to TRBJ2-7; the TCRdb call, TRBD2, lacks DNA for checking. In germline, CDR1 is MNHNS, CDR2 SASEGT. The CDR3 covers 15 residues. CDR3 protein: CASTTGAGGSYEQYF.

V gene TRBV6-2 or TRBV6-3 combines with J gene TRBJ1-1. CDR1 and CDR2 (germline): MNHEY, SVGEGT. The length of the CDR3 is 16 residues. CDR3 sequence reads: CASSYRIRAANTEAFF.

This chain joins TRBV9 and TRBJ2-1; absent DNA, TCRdb's TRBD2 call cannot be checked. Germline V gene lookup returns CDR1 SGDLS and CDR2 YYNGEE. CDR3 length: 16 residues. This CDR3 is CASSPRTSGIGNEQFF.

The chain joins TRBV12-3 or TRBV12-4 to TRBJ1-2; TCRdb outputs TRBD1, but without DNA this stays unchecked. There are 13 residues in the CDR3. CDR3 sequence: CASRKGSSYGYTF.

The chain combines TRBV5-1 with TRBJ1-1; with no DNA, the TCRdb D assignment of TRBD1 cannot be verified. CDR1 is SGHRS and CDR2 is YFSETQ in the germline V gene. This CDR3 has 14 amino acids. The CDR3 sequence: CASSADPGIAEAFF.

The V and J genes are TRBV4-3 and TRBJ2-5; absent DNA, TCRdb's TRBD1 call cannot be checked. There are 17 residues in the CDR3. The germline V gene has CDR1 LGHNA and CDR2 YSLEER. The CDR3 loop reads CASSQDRGTGLRETQYF.